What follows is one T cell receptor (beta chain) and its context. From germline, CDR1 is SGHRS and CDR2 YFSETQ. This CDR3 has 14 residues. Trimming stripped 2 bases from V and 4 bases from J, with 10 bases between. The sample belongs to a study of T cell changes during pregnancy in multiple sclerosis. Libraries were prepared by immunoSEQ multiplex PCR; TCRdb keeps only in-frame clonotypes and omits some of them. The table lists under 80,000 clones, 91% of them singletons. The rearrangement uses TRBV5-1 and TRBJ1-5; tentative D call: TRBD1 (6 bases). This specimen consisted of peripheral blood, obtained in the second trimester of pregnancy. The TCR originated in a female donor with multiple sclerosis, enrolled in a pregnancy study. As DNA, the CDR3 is TGCGCCAGCAGCTTCGGACAGAATAATCAGCCCCAGCATTTT. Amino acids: CASSFGQNNQPQHF.